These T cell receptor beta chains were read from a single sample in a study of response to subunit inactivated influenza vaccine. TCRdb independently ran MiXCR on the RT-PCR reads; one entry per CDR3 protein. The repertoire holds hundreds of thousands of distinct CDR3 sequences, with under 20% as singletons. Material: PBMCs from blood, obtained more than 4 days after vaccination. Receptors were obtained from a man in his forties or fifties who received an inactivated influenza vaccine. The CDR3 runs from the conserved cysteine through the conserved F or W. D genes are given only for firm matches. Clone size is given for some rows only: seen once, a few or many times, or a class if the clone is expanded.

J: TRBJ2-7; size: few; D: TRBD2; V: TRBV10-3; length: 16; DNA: TGTGCCATCAGTGAGATTACTAGCGGGCGAACCTACGAGCAGTACTTC; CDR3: CAISEITSGRTYEQYF
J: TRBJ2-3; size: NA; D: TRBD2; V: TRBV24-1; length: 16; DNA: TGTGCCACCAGTGATTTCTCGAGAGCGGGGGGGATGCCGCAGTATTTT; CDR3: CATSDFSRAGGMPQYF
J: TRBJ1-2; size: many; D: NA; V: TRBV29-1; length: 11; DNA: TGCAGCGTTAGGAACCCGAATGGCTACACCTTC; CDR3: CSVRNPNGYTF
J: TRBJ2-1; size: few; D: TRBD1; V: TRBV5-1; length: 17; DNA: TGCGCCAGCAGCTTGTCTCCTACCGGGACAGGGGTGAATGAGCAGTTCTTC; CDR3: CASSLSPTGTGVNEQFF
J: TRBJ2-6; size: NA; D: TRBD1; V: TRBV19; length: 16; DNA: TGTGCCAGCCTAGACAGGGGGGGCTCTGGGGCCAACGTCCTGACTTTC; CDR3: CASLDRGGSGANVLTF
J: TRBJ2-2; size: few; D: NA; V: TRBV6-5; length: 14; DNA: TGTGCCAGCAGTTACGAGAGGGGCACCGGGGAGCTGTTTTTT; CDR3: CASSYERGTGELFF
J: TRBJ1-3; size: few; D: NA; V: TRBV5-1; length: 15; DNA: TGCGCCAGTAAGTCCGGGGCCGACTCTGGAAACACCATATATTTT; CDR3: CASKSGADSGNTIYF
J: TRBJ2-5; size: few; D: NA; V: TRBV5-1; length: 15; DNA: TGCGCCAGCAGCTTGGGACCTCTAACCGGGGAGACCCAGTACTTC; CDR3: CASSLGPLTGETQYF
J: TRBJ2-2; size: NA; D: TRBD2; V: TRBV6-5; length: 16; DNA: TGTGCCAGCAGCTCCCCGAGAAGCGGGAGTACCGGGGAGCTGTTTTTT; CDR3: CASSSPRSGSTGELFF
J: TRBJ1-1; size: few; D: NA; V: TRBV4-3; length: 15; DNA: TGCGCCAGCAGCCAAGAAGGCCATACCAACACTGAAGCTTTCTTT; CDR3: CASSQEGHTNTEAFF
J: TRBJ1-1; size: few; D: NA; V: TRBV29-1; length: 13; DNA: TGCAGCGTTGCGCCCAAGAGGAACACTGAAGCTTTCTTT; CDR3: CSVAPKRNTEAFF
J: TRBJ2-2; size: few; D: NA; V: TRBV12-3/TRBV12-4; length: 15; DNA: TGTGCCAGCAGTTTAGGGGAGGGGGACACCGGGGAGCTGTTTTTT; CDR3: CASSLGEGDTGELFF
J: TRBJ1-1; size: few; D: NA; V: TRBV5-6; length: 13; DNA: TGTGCCAGCAGCCCAATCGGGGGAACTGAAGCTTTCTTT; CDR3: CASSPIGGTEAFF
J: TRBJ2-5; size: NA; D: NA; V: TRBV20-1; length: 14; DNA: TGCAGTGCTAGAGATTTCGCGGGGCTGGAGACCCAGTACTTC; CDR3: CSARDFAGLETQYF
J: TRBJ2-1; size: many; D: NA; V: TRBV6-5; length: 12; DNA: TGTGCCAGCGGGAGATCCTACAATGAGCAGTTCTTC; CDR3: CASGRSYNEQFF
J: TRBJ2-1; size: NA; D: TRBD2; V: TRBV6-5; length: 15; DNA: TGTGTCAGCAGTTCCCGGACTAGCGGAATAAATGAGCAGTTCTTC; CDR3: CVSSSRTSGINEQFF
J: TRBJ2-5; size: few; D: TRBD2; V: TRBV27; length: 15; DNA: TGTGCCAGCAGTTTATCGATAGCGGGTAGAGAGACCCAGTACTTC; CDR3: CASSLSIAGRETQYF
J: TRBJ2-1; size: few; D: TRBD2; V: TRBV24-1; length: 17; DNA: TGTGCCACCAGTGATTTGGATAGCGGGGGGCGATACAATGAGCAGTTCTTC; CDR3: CATSDLDSGGRYNEQFF
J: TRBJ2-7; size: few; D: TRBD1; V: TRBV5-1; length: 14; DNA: TGCGCCAGCAGCTTCGAGGGGACAGCTGTGGGAAAGTACTTC; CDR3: CASSFEGTAVGKYF
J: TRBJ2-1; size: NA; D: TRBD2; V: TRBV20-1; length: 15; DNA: TGCAGTGCTAGAGATGTTACTAGCGGGGGCCGGTGGCAGTTCTTC; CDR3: CSARDVTSGGRWQFF
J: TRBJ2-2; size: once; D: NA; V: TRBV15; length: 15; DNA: TGTGCCACCAGCGGAGGGGGGTTTAACACCGGGGAGCTGTTTTTT; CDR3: CATSGGGFNTGELFF
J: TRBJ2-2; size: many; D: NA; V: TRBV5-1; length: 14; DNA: TGTGCCAGCAGCTCGGGACCCAACACCGGGGAGCTGTTTTTT; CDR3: CASSSGPNTGELFF